This TCR beta chain was captured by sequencing in a study of control samples from healthy donors and cancer patients (dated by TCRdb to 2020 to 2022). Libraries were made using the immunoSEQ multiplex PCR assay. TCRdb obtained this table from immuneACCESS and retained in-frame rearrangements with V and J assigned. These tables miss some clones; where compared with another copy, unresolved V genes account for less than half of the shortfall, and the remainder is unexplained. The sample includes some 220,000 clones, with about 94% observed a single time. The ten largest clonotypes hold roughly 1.6% of the sample. Of note for this clone: Its specific antigen is unknown. No base-level quality is on record; no much larger clone is a single base apart.

V is pared back by 0 bases and J by 4 bases, with 13 bases lying between the germline termini. The CDR3 runs 15 amino acids, cysteine and phenylalanine included. Solely the CDR3 DNA is kept, with 45 bases framed from the first base. From a lookup of the germline V gene, CDR1 and CDR2 are SGHRS and YFSETQ. The chain is encoded by TRBV5-1 joined to TRBJ1-1; matching of 5 bases hints at TRBD1 as the D gene. This receptor was taken from a man aged 50-59 years in good health. Sequenced input: blood. The nucleotide sequence reads as follows: TGCGCCAGCAGCTTGGGAGGGGCCGGGTCCACTGAAGCTTTCTTT. This yields the protein CASSLGGAGSTEAFF.